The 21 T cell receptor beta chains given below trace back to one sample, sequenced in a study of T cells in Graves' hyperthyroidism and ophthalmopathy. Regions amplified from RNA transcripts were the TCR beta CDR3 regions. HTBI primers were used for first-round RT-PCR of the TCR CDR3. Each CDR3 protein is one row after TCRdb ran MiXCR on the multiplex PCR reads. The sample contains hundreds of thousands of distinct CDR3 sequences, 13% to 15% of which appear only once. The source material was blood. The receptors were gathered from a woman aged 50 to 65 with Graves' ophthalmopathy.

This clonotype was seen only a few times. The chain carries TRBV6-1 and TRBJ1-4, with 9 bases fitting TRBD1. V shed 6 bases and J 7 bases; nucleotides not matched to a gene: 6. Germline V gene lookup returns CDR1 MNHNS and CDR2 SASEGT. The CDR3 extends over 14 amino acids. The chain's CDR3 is CASRKTGGSEKLFF. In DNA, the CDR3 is TGTGCCAGCAGAAAAACAGGGGGCAGTGAAAAACTGTTTTTT.

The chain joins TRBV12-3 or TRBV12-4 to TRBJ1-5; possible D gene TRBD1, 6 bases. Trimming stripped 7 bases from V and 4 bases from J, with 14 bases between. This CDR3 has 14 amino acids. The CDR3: CASTQGGVNQPQHF. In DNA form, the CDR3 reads TGTGCCAGCACTCAAGGGGGGGTGAATCAGCCCCAGCATTTT.

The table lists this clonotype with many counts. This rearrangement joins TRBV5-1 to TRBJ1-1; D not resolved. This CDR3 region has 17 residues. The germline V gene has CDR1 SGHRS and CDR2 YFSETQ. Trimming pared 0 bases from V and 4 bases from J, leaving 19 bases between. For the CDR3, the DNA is TGCGCCAGCAGCTTGGAGAGACCCACGGGGAGTGGCACTGAAGCTTTCTTT. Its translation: CASSLERPTGSGTEAFF.

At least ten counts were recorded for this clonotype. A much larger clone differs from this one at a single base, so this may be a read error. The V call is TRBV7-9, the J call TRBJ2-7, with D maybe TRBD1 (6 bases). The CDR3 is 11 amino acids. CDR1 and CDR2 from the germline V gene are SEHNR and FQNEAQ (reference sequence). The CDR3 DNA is TGTGCCAGCAGGTTAGGGGGCGAGCAGTACTTC. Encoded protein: CASRLGGEQYF.

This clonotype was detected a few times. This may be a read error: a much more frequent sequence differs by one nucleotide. CDR3 DNA sequence: TGTGCCAGCGGCTTAGTAAGCGGCGGGCCGCAAGAGACCCAGTACTTC. Amino acids: CASGLVSGGPQETQYF. The gene calls are TRBV13 and TRBJ2-5; tentative D call: TRBD2 (5 bases). The V gene's germline CDR1 is PRHDT and CDR2 FYEKMQ (reference sequence). There are 16 residues in the CDR3.

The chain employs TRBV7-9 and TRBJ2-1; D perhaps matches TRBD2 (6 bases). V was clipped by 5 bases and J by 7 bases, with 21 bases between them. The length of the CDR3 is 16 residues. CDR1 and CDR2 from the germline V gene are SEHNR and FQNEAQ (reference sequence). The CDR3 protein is CASSPDLSGDPNEQFF. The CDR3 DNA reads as TGTGCCAGCAGCCCGGACTTATCGGGAGACCCTAATGAGCAGTTCTTC.

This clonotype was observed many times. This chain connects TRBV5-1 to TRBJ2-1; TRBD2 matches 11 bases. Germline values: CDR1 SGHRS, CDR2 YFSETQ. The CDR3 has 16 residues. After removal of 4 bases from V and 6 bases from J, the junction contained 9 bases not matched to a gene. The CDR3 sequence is CASSPDPGLAANEQFF. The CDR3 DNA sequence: TGCGCCAGCAGCCCCGACCCGGGACTAGCGGCCAATGAGCAGTTCTTC.

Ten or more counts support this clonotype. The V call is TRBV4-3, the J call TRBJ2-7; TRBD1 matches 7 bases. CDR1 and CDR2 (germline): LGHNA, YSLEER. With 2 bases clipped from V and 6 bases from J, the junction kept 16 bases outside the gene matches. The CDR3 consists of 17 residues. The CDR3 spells CASSQTRGTARFLEQYF. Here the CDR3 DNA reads TGCGCCAGCAGCCAAACGCGAGGGACAGCGAGGTTCCTCGAGCAGTACTTC.

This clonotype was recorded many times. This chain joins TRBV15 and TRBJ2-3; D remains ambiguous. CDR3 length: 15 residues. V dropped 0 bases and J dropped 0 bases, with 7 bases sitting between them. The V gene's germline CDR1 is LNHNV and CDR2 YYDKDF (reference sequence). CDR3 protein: CATSRDRSSTDTQYF. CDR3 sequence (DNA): TGTGCCACCAGCAGAGATCGCAGTAGCACAGATACGCAGTATTTT.

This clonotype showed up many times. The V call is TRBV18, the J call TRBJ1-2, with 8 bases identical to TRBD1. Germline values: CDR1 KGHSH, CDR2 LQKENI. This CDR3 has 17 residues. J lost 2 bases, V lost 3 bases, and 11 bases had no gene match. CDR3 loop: CASSPGTGTPPNYGYTF. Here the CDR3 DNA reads TGTGCCAGCTCACCTGGGACAGGTACCCCACCGAACTATGGCTACACCTTC.

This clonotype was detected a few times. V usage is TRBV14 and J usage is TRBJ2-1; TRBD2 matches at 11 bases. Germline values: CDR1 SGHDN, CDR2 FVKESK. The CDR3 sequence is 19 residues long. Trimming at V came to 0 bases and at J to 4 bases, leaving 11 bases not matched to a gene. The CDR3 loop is CASSQEGFTTSGTYNEQFF. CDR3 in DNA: TGTGCCAGCAGCCAAGAAGGGTTCACGACTAGCGGGACTTACAATGAGCAGTTCTTC.

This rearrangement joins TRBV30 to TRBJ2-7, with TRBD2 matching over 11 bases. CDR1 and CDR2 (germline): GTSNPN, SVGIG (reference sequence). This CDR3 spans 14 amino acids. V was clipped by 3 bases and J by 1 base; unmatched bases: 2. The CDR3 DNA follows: TGTGCCTGGAGATTAGCGGGAGGGTCCTACGAGCAGTACTTC. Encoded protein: CAWRLAGGSYEQYF.

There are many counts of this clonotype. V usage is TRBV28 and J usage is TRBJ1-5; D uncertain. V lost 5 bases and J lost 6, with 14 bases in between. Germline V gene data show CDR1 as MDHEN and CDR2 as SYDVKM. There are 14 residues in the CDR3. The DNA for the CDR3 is TGTGCCAGCAGTCCAAGGGATGTCGGTCAGCCCCAGCATTTT. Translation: CASSPRDVGQPQHF. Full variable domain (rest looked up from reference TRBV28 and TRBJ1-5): DVKVTQSSRYLVKRTGEKVFLECVQDMDHENMFWYRQDPGLGLRLIYFSYDVKMKEKGDIPEGYSVSREKKERFSLILESASTNQTSMYLCASSPRDVGQPQHFGDGTRLSIL.

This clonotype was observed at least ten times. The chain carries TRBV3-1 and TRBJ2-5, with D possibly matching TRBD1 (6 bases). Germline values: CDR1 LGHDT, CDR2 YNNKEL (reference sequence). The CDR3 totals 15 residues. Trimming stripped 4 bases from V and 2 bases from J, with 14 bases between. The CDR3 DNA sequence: TGTGCCAGCAGCCTGGAATCGACAGGACAAGAGACCCAGTACTTC. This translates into CASSLESTGQETQYF.

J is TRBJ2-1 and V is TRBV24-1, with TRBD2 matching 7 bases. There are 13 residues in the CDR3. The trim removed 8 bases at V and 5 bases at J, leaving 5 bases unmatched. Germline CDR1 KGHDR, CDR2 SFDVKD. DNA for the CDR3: TGTGCCACCAAGCGGGAAACAGACAATGAGCAGTTCTTC. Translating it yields CATKRETDNEQFF.

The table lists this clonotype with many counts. The CDR3 DNA reads TGTGCCAGCAGCGTGGGGGGAAGCGGCACTGAAGCTTTCTTT. It yields the protein CASSVGGSGTEAFF. This chain joins TRBV7-9 and TRBJ1-1, with D perhaps TRBD1 (5 bases). In germline, CDR1 is SEHNR, CDR2 FQNEAQ (reference sequence). V dropped 5 bases and J dropped 4 bases, with 14 bases sitting between them. The CDR3 extends over 14 amino acids.

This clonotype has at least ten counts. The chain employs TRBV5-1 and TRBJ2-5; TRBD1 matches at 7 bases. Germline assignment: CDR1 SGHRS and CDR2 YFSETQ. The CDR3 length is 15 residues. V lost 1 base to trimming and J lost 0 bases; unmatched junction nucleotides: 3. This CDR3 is CASSLWDSNQETQYF. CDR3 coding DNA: TGCGCCAGCAGCTTGTGGGACAGTAACCAAGAGACCCAGTACTTC.

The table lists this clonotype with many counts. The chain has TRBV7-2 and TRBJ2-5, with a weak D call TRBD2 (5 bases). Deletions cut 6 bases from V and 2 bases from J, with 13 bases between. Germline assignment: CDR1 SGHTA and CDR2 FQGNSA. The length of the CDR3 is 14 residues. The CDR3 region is CASSTSGQQETQYF. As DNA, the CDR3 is TGTGCCAGCAGTACTAGTGGCCAACAAGAGACCCAGTACTTC.

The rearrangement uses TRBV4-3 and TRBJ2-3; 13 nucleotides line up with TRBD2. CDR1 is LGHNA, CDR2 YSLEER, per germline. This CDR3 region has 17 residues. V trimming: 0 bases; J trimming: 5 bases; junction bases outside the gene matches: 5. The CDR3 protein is CASSQEGGLAGRDTQYF. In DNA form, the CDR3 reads TGCGCCAGCAGCCAAGAAGGGGGACTAGCGGGACGAGATACGCAGTATTTT.

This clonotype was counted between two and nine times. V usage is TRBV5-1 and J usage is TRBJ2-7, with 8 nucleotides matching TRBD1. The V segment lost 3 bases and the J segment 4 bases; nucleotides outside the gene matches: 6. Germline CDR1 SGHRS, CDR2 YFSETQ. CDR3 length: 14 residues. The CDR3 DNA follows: TGCGCCAGCAGCTCACAGGGGGGTGAATACGAGCAGTACTTC. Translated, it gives CASSSQGGEYEQYF.

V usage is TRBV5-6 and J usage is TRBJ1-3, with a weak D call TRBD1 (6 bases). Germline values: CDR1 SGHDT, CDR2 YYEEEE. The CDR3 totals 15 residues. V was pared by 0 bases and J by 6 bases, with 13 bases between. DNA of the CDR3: TGTGCCAGCAGCTTGGGGCGGACAGAAGTAAACACCATATATTTT. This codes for CASSLGRTEVNTIYF.